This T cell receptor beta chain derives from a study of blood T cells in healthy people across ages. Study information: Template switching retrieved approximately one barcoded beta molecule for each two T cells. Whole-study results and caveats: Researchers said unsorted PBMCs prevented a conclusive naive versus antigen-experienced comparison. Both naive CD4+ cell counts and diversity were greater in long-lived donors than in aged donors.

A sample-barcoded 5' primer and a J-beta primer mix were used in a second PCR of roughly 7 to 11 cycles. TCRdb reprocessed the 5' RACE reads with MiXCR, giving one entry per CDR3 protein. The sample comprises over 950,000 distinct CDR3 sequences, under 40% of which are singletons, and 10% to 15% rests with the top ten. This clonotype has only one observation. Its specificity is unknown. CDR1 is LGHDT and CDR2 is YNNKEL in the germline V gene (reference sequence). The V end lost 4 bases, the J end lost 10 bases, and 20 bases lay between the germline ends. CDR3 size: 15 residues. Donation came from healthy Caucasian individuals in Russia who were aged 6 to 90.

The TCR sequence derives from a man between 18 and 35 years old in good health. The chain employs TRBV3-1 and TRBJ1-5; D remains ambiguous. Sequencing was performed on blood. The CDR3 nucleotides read TGTGCCAGCAGCCCGACCGGGAGTCCCCAGTACCCCCAGCATTTT. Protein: CASSPTGSPQYPQHF.